These 5 T cell receptor beta chains were sequenced from one sample in a study of beta chain features in type 1 diabetes. For these TCRs, the target antigens are not known. The study reverse transcribed the entire isolated RNA, so it sequenced expressed TCRB transcripts. Only in-frame clones appear in the TCRdb table, and some are missing; sequencing was by immunoSEQ multiplex PCR. The profile shows hundreds of thousands of clones, about an eighth of them singletons. Whole-study findings and limits: When Type 1 diabetes patients were examined, their TCRB CDR3s proved moderately but significantly shorter in all four CD4+ subsets.

Sequenced: naive CD4+ T cells from blood. These receptors came from a man between 18 and 35 years old with type 1 diabetes.

The chain combines TRBV7-9 with TRBJ1-1, with TRBD1 identical over 7 bases. The CDR3 consists of 13 residues. Germline CDR1 SEHNR, CDR2 FQNEAQ (reference sequence). Losses at the gene ends were 5 bases for V and 5 bases for J; bases not matched to a gene: 5. The CDR3 coding sequence is TGTGCCAGCAGCAGACAGGGCTGGACTGAAGCTTTCTTT. Protein product: CASSRQGWTEAFF.

In its sample, this clone was seen a few times. The V gene is TRBV7-9, the J gene TRBJ2-7; no reliable D call. The CDR3 length is 14 residues. V was cut by 5 bases and J by 2 bases, with 13 bases left in between. Germline CDR1 SEHNR, CDR2 FQNEAQ (reference sequence). CDR3: CASSETPRAYEQYF. The DNA of the CDR3 is TGTGCCAGCAGCGAGACCCCCAGAGCCTACGAGCAGTACTTC.

The rearrangement links TRBV18 to TRBJ2-5; perhaps TRBD2 as D (6 bases). Germline V CDR1 and CDR2: KGHSH, LQKENI. The V gene lost 0 bases and the J gene lost 5 bases, with 13 bases spanning the gap. This CDR3 has 15 residues. CDR3 residues: CASSPPGLGGETQYF. The CDR3 coding sequence is TGTGCCAGCTCACCACCGGGACTTGGGGGGGAGACCCAGTACTTC.

This clone was observed a handful of times. V is TRBV19 and J is TRBJ2-5; no clear D gene. The germline V gene encodes CDR1 LNHDA and CDR2 SQIVND (reference sequence). The CDR3 loop spans 11 amino acids. V lost 6 bases and J lost 5, with 7 bases in between. The CDR3 here is CASRSEETQYF. CDR3 coding DNA: TGTGCCAGTAGGTCGGAGGAGACCCAGTACTTC.

The chain employs TRBV10-3 and TRBJ1-1, with D uncertain. Per germline, CDR1 ENHRY and CDR2 SYGVKD. The CDR3 runs 13 residues. Trimming pared 3 bases from V and 2 bases from J, leaving 7 bases between. CDR3 protein: CAISEVTNTEAFF. The CDR3, as DNA: TGTGCCATCAGTGAAGTGACTAACACTGAAGCTTTCTTT.